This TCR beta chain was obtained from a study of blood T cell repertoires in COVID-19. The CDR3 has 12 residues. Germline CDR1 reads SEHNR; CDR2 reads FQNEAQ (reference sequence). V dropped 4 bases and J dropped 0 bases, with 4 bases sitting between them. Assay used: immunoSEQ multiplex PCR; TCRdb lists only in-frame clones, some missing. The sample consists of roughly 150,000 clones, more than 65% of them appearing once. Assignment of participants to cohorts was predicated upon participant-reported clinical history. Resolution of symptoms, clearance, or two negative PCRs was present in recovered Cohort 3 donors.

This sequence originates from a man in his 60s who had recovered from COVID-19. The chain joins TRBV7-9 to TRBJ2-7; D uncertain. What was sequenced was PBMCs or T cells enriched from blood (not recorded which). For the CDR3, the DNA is TGTGCCAGCAGCTCATCCTCCTACGAGCAGTACTTC. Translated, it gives CASSSSSYEQYF.